The 6 T cell receptor beta chains below come from one sample, sequenced in a study of regulatory T cells in long-lasting Graves disease. Assembly of TCR beta libraries relied on iRepertoire HTBI primers together with Arm-PCR of CDR3 regions. TCRdb reprocessed the multiplex PCR reads via MiXCR and lists one record per CDR3 protein. Of hundreds of thousands of distinct CDR3 sequences listed, around 15% were seen once; the top ten hold 15% to 20%. Regarding time point: newly diagnosed GD, antithyroid drugs for less than 3 months. RNA from PBMCs was the source of the TCR library. These data were likewise used in another study, on T cells in Graves' hyperthyroidism and ophthalmopathy.

This specimen was peripheral blood mononuclear cells (PBMCs), taken at new diagnosis, from a patient treated with antithyroid drugs. These receptor sequences come from a woman in her twenties or thirties with Graves disease.

This clonotype has ten or more counts. The rearrangement links TRBV7-2 to TRBJ2-7; D not resolved. The CDR3 sequence is 13 residues long. Trimming cost V 3 bases and J 7 bases, with 13 bases left between them. Per the germline V gene, CDR1 is SGHTA and CDR2 is FQGNSA. The CDR3 spells CASSFQTLGEQYF. The CDR3 coding sequence is TGTGCCAGCAGCTTCCAAACATTGGGGGAGCAGTACTTC.

The rearrangement uses TRBV19 and TRBJ2-1, with a weak D call TRBD1 (6 bases). The germline gives CDR1 LNHDA, CDR2 SQIVND (reference sequence). V was trimmed by 0 bases and J by 5 bases, leaving 11 bases between them. This CDR3 region has 15 residues. For the CDR3, the DNA is TGTGCCAGTAGTATAGATCAGGGGTGGGACAATGAGCAGTTCTTC. The encoded protein is CASSIDQGWDNEQFF.

This clonotype was seen at least ten times. This chain uses TRBV27 with TRBJ2-3, with D possibly TRBD2 on 5 matching bases. The germline CDR1 and CDR2 sequences are MNHEY and SMNVEV (reference sequence). The CDR3 spans 15 residues. Trimming shortened V by 3 bases and J by 4 bases, and 14 bases separated the two germline ends. CDR3 amino acids: CASSLKGRSADTQYF. CDR3 DNA sequence: TGTGCCAGCAGTTTGAAAGGGAGAAGCGCAGATACGCAGTATTTT.

This clonotype has ten or more counts. J is TRBJ2-7 and V is TRBV28, with 7 bases matching TRBD1. Germline V CDR1 and CDR2: MDHEN, SYDVKM. Trimming cost V 3 bases and J 3 bases; bases outside gene matches: 5. This CDR3 contains 14 residues. The CDR3 nucleotides read TGTGCCAGCAGTTTTACCTCAGGGGGCTACGAGCAGTACTTC. It encodes CASSFTSGGYEQYF.

The sample holds many counts of this clonotype. The chain carries TRBV7-8 and TRBJ2-5; D call uncertain. Germline CDR1 and CDR2: SGHVS and FQNEAQ. The germline V and J ends were trimmed by 11 bases and 5 bases, with 18 bases remaining between them. This CDR3 has 13 residues. The CDR3 is CASLYELGETQYF. In DNA, the CDR3 is TGTGCCTCCCTTTATGAGTTGGGGGAGACCCAGTACTTC. The whole variable domain, remainder taken from reference TRBV7-8 and TRBJ2-5, is GAGVSQSPRYKVAKRGQDVALRCDPISGHVSLFWYQQALGQGPEFLTYFQNEAQLDKSGLPSDRFFAERPEGSVSTLKIQRTQQEDSAVYLCASLYELGETQYFGPGTRLLVL.

This clonotype was counted at least ten times. The chain combines TRBV2 with TRBJ1-4; 7 nucleotides match TRBD1. CDR1 is SNHLY and CDR2 is FYNNEI in the germline V gene. CDR3 length: 14 residues. With 6 bases clipped from V and 4 bases from J, the junction kept 5 bases outside the gene matches. Here the CDR3 reads CASRPGQRNEKLFF. In nucleotides, the CDR3 is TGTGCCAGCAGACCGGGACAGCGTAATGAAAAACTGTTTTTT. The whole variable domain, remainder taken from reference TRBV2 and TRBJ1-4, is EPEVTQTPSHQVTQMGQEVILRCVPISNHLYFYWYRQILGQKVEFLVSFYNNEISEKSEIFDDQFSVERPDGSNFTLKIRSTKLEDSAMYFCASRPGQRNEKLFFGSGTQLSVL.